Listed below are T cell receptor beta chains from one sample, sequenced in a study of siplizumab effects on memory and regulatory T cells. The assay was immunoSEQ multiplex PCR, and TCRdb's table has in-frame clones only and misses some. The sample carries some 120,000 clones, 94% recorded once. Sequencing input: non-Treg CD4+ T cells sorted from blood. The receptor source for this set is a human donor in good health. Each CDR3 is given with its conserved first and last residue. Each record gives: J gene, V gene, clone size, D gene, CDR3 length, CDR3 protein. A D gene is named only where the DNA matches it firmly. The size field is filled for only some rows; it gives once, few, many or a size class.

TRBJ2-1 TRBV27 . TRBD1 14 CASSRDRGHNEQFF
TRBJ2-7 TRBV6-5 . TRBD2 15 CASRYSSGGALEQYF
TRBJ2-5 TRBV6-1 . . 13 CASSAVRQETQYF
TRBJ2-5 TRBV18 . TRBD1 14 CASSPGQNQETQYF
TRBJ1-1 TRBV10-2 once TRBD1 13 CASSLGGRTEAFF
TRBJ2-4 TRBV25-1 . TRBD2 17 CASSEVRGEGAKNIQYF
TRBJ2-3 TRBV2 . . 15 CASIVGVQGSDTQYF
TRBJ2-3 TRBV19 . . 14 CASSTGLASDTQYF
TRBJ2-4 TRBV5-6 once . 16 CASSLRQLIAKNIQYF
TRBJ2-3 TRBV5-1 . . 12 CASSDSTDTQYF
TRBJ2-5 TRBV19 . TRBD1 14 CASSRQGRMETQYF
TRBJ2-3 TRBV15 . . 15 CATSNGQGGTDTQYF
TRBJ2-4 TRBV5-1 . . 14 CASSLAGAENIQYF
TRBJ2-5 TRBV5-4 . TRBD1 14 CASSVATGTETQYF
TRBJ1-5 TRBV5-8 once . 16 CASSLWWTRGDQPQHF
TRBJ1-3 TRBV7-9 . . 13 CASSLPAGNTIYF
TRBJ1-2 TRBV15 . . 13 CATSRERGYGYTF
TRBJ2-1 TRBV7-2 once TRBD2 15 CASSRTSGGANEQFF
TRBJ1-1 TRBV25-1 once . 13 CASSEGRRPEAFF
TRBJ2-5 TRBV30 . TRBD2 12 CAWSGLEETQYF
TRBJ2-1 TRBV9 once . 13 CASSVGTTNEQFF
TRBJ1-5 TRBV7-9 . . 15 CASSPSSQAIMTQHF
TRBJ1-1 TRBV6-6 . . 14 CASSYVTGNTEAFF
TRBJ2-7 TRBV5-5 once . 14 CASSITAELYEQYF
TRBJ1-3 TRBV5-1 . . 17 CASSPATPGSSGNTIYF
TRBJ1-2 TRBV6-6 . . 12 CASRGGEGGYTF
TRBJ2-3 TRBV5-1 . . 13 CASSLMGTDTQYF
TRBJ2-2 TRBV7-9 . . 13 CASSLDREVELFF
TRBJ1-3 TRBV9 . TRBD1 17 CASSPRDRGRSGNTIYF
TRBJ2-1 TRBV27 . . 15 CASSSRLAFANEQFF
TRBJ2-7 TRBV13 . . 14 CASRSLGGTYEQYF
TRBJ2-7 TRBV27 . . 14 CATLSNRVGREQYF
TRBJ1-4 TRBV19 . . 14 CASSISPGSEKLFF
TRBJ2-7 TRBV6-5 . TRBD2 15 CASSPSGRDSYEQYF
TRBJ2-1 TRBV11-2 . . 15 CASSLRDVAYNEQFF
TRBJ2-7 TRBV7-3 . TRBD1 16 CASSAGHRGTAYEQYF
TRBJ1-1 TRBV15 . . 14 CATSLSRGGTEAFF
TRBJ1-4 TRBV4-1 . . 17 CASSQEGTGGGDEKLFF
TRBJ2-5 TRBV6-6 . . 12 CASKTEQETQYF
TRBJ1-5 TRBV4-2 . TRBD1 16 CASSQGRGGEDQPQHF
TRBJ2-1 TRBV19 . . 15 CASSTLGGGGNEQFF
TRBJ2-5 TRBV10-3 . . 14 CAISGSGIQETQYF
TRBJ2-7 TRBV14 . . 14 CASSVLGGSYEQYF
TRBJ2-7 TRBV19 . . 15 CASSIGGLSSYEQYF